The clone carrying this TCR beta chain was seen only a few times. The antigen remains undetermined. The sample belongs to a study of cytomegalovirus exposure and HLA in healthy donors. The study's findings and limits: Most TCR sequences proved rare, with some public TCRs found in many donors. The classifier, whose performance was assessed in both the original and validation cohorts, reportedly diagnosed cytomegalovirus status with high specificity and sensitivity.

Both 60 Vbeta primers and 13 Jbeta primers went into the PCR. The repertoire was sequenced with immunoSEQ multiplex PCR; TCRdb's copy has only in-frame clones and lacks some. The data contain 100,000 to 150,000 clones, 75% to 85% of them singletons. Germline V lookup: CDR1 SGHNT, CDR2 YYREEE (reference sequence). V was clipped by 4 bases and J by 1 base; unmatched bases: 5. CDR3 length equals 15 residues. The clonotype was recovered from a middle-aged woman in good health and CMV-seropositive. The sequenced sample was PBMCs. The V gene is TRBV5-4, the J gene TRBJ2-3; TRBD2 agrees at 8 bases. The CDR3 region is CASSPGGRGTDTQYF. For the CDR3, the DNA is TGTGCCAGCAGCCCGGGGGGGCGGGGCACAGATACGCAGTATTTT.